The clone carrying this TCR beta chain was counted at least ten times. The antigen remains undetermined. This entry belongs to a study of neurological immune-mediated disorders. General study points: The greatest TCR clonal expansion appeared in HTLV-1-associated myelopathy and the smallest, falling below healthy controls, in multiple sclerosis.

Looked up from germline, CDR1 is SGDLS and CDR2 is YYNGEE. This CDR3 has 16 amino acids. V lost 0 bases, J lost 4 bases, and 15 bases lay in between. 5'RACE with 10-nucleotide random UMIs produced the cDNA. In every sequencing run, more than 200 million TCR-beta sequences were generated from 15-18 subjects. TCRdb processed the 5' RACE reads anew with MiXCR; each CDR3 protein has one entry. Seen here are tens of thousands of distinct CDR3 sequences, roughly an eighth observed once, and the top ten hold approximately 4.6%. The time point is: longitudinal time-point 1 (baseline). The gene calls are TRBV9 and TRBJ2-3; tentative D call: TRBD2 (6 bases). This TCR came from a female donor with HTLV-1-associated myelopathy (HAM/TSP). The source material was PBMCs. Here the CDR3 reads CASSVGQRAQADTQYF. The CDR3 DNA follows: TGTGCCAGCAGCGTAGGCCAGCGGGCCCAGGCAGATACGCAGTATTTT.